This is a list of T cell receptor beta chains from one sample in a study of T cells after posttransplantation cyclophosphamide. Repertoires were generated with immunoSEQ multiplex PCR, while TCRdb's copy carries only in-frame clones and drops some. The data contain about 46,000 clones, around 94% of them singletons. Input material: PBMCs. These receptors all come from a woman aged 45-65 years in good health and a related stem cell transplant donor. CDR3s include the opening cysteine and the closing phenylalanine or tryptophan. A D gene is named only where the DNA matches it firmly. Clone size is not always given. Where it is, it says once, few, many or a class for expanded clones.

CDR3nt | CDR3aa | abundance | v_gene | d_gene | j_gene
TGTGCCAGCAGCCAAGGGACTAGCGGGTGGGAGACCCAGTACTTC | CASSQGTSGWETQYF | . | TRBV14 | TRBD2 | TRBJ2-5
TGTGCCAGCAGCACTAGCGGGGGGTCGACCCAGTACTTC | CASSTSGGSTQYF | . | TRBV14 | TRBD2 | TRBJ2-5
TGCAGTGCCAGGCGGGACACTGAAGCTTTCTTT | CSARRDTEAFF | . | TRBV20-1 | . | TRBJ1-1
TGTGCCAGCAGTAGTGGACAGGGGGACTATGGCTACACCTTC | CASSSGQGDYGYTF | once | TRBV28 | TRBD1 | TRBJ1-2
TGTGCCAGCAGCTTAGCCGGGACAGCTTATTCCCCCCTCCACTTT | CASSLAGTAYSPLHF | . | TRBV7-9 | TRBD1 | TRBJ1-6
TGTGCCAGCAGCTTAATAGCTCCAGATACGCAGTATTTT | CASSLIAPDTQYF | . | TRBV5-6 | . | TRBJ2-3
TGTGCCAGCAGTTTAACCCCCCTAGCGGGGGTAGCAGATACGCAGTATTTT | CASSLTPLAGVADTQYF | . | TRBV28 | TRBD2 | TRBJ2-3
TGTGCCAGCAGCTCTAGCGGGAATTCCTACGAGCAGTACTTC | CASSSSGNSYEQYF | . | TRBV7-6 | TRBD2 | TRBJ2-7
TGTGCCAGCAGTGCTCGGGGGACAGGGGTGATGTCCGGGGAGCTGTTTTTT | CASSARGTGVMSGELFF | . | TRBV25-1 | TRBD1 | TRBJ2-2
TGCGCCAGCAGCTTGAGAACAGGGGGGGGCGATACGCAGTATTTT | CASSLRTGGGDTQYF | . | TRBV5-1 | . | TRBJ2-3
TGTGCCAGCAGCCAAGTGGGACAGGGGGCGGATGAAAAACTGTTTTTT | CASSQVGQGADEKLFF | few | TRBV14 | TRBD1 | TRBJ1-4
TGTGCCAGCAGCCCCAGGGCGGGAGGAGAGGTCGGGGAGCTGTTTTTT | CASSPRAGGEVGELFF | . | TRBV7-3 | TRBD2 | TRBJ2-2
TGTGCCAGTGCAACTTGGGCAGCGGACGCGCAGCCCCAGCATTTT | CASATWAADAQPQHF | few | TRBV19 | . | TRBJ1-5
TGTGCCAGCAGCTTCGGAAGCGGGGTTACAGATACGCAGTATTTT | CASSFGSGVTDTQYF | . | TRBV7-7 | TRBD2 | TRBJ2-3
TGTGCCAGTAGTATGGGGCAGGTCTATGGCTACACCTTC | CASSMGQVYGYTF | . | TRBV19 | . | TRBJ1-2
TGTGCCAGCAGTGCGACAGGGTATAGTTTGGGCTACACCTTC | CASSATGYSLGYTF | . | TRBV6-1 | TRBD1 | TRBJ1-2
TGTGCCAGCAGCTCGGAACAGGGGGGGCTCGGGGAGCTGTTTTTT | CASSSEQGGLGELFF | . | TRBV7-6 | . | TRBJ2-2
TGTGCCAGCAGCTTAGACCCTACAGGGGTCTATGGCTACACCTTC | CASSLDPTGVYGYTF | . | TRBV11-2 | TRBD1 | TRBJ1-2
TGTGCCATCAGTGAGTCGGGCCTATGGGAGTACTTC | CAISESGLWEYF | . | TRBV10-3 | . | TRBJ2-7
TGTGCCAGCAGCGGCAGGGTTTCTAACTATGGCTACACCTTC | CASSGRVSNYGYTF | few | TRBV7-8 | . | TRBJ1-2
TGCGCCAGCAGCAGCGAGACCCAGTACTTC | CASSSETQYF | . | TRBV5-1 | . | TRBJ2-5
TGTGCCAGCAGCTTAGAGGCAGGGGGTACTGAAGCTTTCTTT | CASSLEAGGTEAFF | . | TRBV11-2 | TRBD1 | TRBJ1-1
TGTGCCAGCAGTTACTCGGGACAGGCCTATGGCTACACCTTC | CASSYSGQAYGYTF | once | TRBV6-6 | TRBD1 | TRBJ1-2
TGTGCCAGCAGTGACTCGGGAGAATCCTACGAGCAGTACTTC | CASSDSGESYEQYF | . | TRBV6-1 | . | TRBJ2-7
TGTGCCAGCAGCTTGGGGACAGGGGAATCCTACGAGCAGTACTTC | CASSLGTGESYEQYF | once | TRBV11-2 | TRBD1 | TRBJ2-7
TGTGCCAGCAGTGGAGGAGGGGGCTTCAATCAGCCCCAGCATTTT | CASSGGGGFNQPQHF | . | TRBV6-5 | TRBD1 | TRBJ1-5
TGTGCCAGCAGCCAAGGTACTAGCGGCCAAGAGACCCAGTACTTC | CASSQGTSGQETQYF | . | TRBV4-2 | TRBD2 | TRBJ2-5
TGCGCCAGCAGCTTGCAACAGGGGCATGAGGGAAAACTGTTTTTT | CASSLQQGHEGKLFF | . | TRBV5-1 | TRBD1 | TRBJ1-4
TGTGCCAGCAGTGTGTCCGGGACAGGGAACACCGGGGAGCTGTTTTTT | CASSVSGTGNTGELFF | . | TRBV25-1 | TRBD1 | TRBJ2-2
TGTGCCAGCAACAGACCTAACTATGGCTACACCTTC | CASNRPNYGYTF | . | TRBV9 | . | TRBJ1-2
TGTGCCAGCATTCAGGGAGGGATGGGTGAAAAACTGTTTTTT | CASIQGGMGEKLFF | . | TRBV28 | . | TRBJ1-4
TGTGCCAGCAGCTTGGGGACAGGGGGCAGGGATGAGCAGTTCTTC | CASSLGTGGRDEQFF | . | TRBV5-4 | TRBD1 | TRBJ2-1
TGTGCCAGCAGCTTAGGTTCGCGGGGGGGAAACCAAGAGACCCAGTACTTC | CASSLGSRGGNQETQYF | . | TRBV11-2 | TRBD2 | TRBJ2-5
TGTGCCAGCAGTCCACCCGCGGGGGGGCCTGGCGGGGAGCTGTTTTTT | CASSPPAGGPGGELFF | . | TRBV2 | TRBD2 | TRBJ2-2
TGCGCCAGCAGCTTGGGACTAGCGGGAGAGTTCGATGAGCAGTTCTTC | CASSLGLAGEFDEQFF | . | TRBV5-1 | TRBD2 | TRBJ2-1
TGTGCCAGCAGTCCTCCGATCGGGAGTTTGACCGGGGAGCTGTTTTTT | CASSPPIGSLTGELFF | . | TRBV28 | . | TRBJ2-2
TGTGCCAGCAGTTTAAGCGGTAACGAGCAGTACTTC | CASSLSGNEQYF | . | TRBV28 | . | TRBJ2-7
TGCGCCAGCAGCTCGGGGGGACTAGCCACCTACGAGCAGTACTTC | CASSSGGLATYEQYF | . | TRBV5-1 | TRBD2 | TRBJ2-7
TGTGCCAGCTCACCGCGACAGGGGGCCGACACCGGGGAGCTGTTTTTT | CASSPRQGADTGELFF | . | TRBV18 | TRBD1 | TRBJ2-2
TGTGCCAGCAGCTCGCGGGTGCTAGCGGGGCAAGAGACCCAGTACTTC | CASSSRVLAGQETQYF | . | TRBV11-1 | TRBD2 | TRBJ2-5
TGTGCCAGCACCGCCACGGACAGGTTCGGCTATGGCTACACCTTC | CASTATDRFGYGYTF | . | TRBV6-5 | TRBD1 | TRBJ1-2